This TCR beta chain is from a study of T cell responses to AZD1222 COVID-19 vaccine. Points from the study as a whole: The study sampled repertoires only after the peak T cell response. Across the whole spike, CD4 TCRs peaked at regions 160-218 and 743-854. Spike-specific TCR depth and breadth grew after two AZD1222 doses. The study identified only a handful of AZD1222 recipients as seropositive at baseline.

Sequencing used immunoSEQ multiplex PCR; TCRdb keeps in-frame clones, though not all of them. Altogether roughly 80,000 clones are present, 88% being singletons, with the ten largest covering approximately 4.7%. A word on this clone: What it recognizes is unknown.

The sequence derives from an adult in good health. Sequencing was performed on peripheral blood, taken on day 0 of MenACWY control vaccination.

Written as DNA, the CDR3 is TGTGCCAGCAGTGCGGTAGCGGCCGAGACCCAGTACTTC. This sequence encodes CASSAVAAETQYF. The chain uses TRBV25-1 and TRBJ2-5; possibly TRBD2 for D (6 bases). The ends were cut back, 4 bases at V and 5 bases at J, with 11 bases in the middle. The CDR3 has 13 residues. In germline, CDR1 is MGHDK, CDR2 SYGVNS.